This T cell receptor (beta chain) was profiled in a study of cytotoxic CD8 clonotypes in ibrutinib-treated CLL. Whole-study context: Response sampling occurred after a median roughly 11 months of treatment (range 6 to 36).

Study-wide results and caveats: Baseline-level clonality went beyond age-matched healthy donors and moved in step with circulating CD8+ T-cell counts.

Only in-frame clones appear in the TCRdb table, and some are missing; sequencing was by immunoSEQ multiplex PCR. The table lists tens of thousands of clones, about 72% of them singletons. This CDR3 has 16 residues. Germline V CDR1 and CDR2: SGHNT, YYREEE (reference sequence). Trimming cost V 0 bases and J 3 bases, with 13 bases left between them. Comments on this clone: The antigen is unknown.

The source was PBMCs, collected after 12 months of ibrutinib treatment. This clonotype originated in a human donor with chronic lymphocytic leukemia. V and J are TRBV5-4 and TRBJ1-3, with D uncertain. The CDR3 reads CASSLGSPSYGNTIYF. CDR3 nucleotides: TGTGCCAGCAGCTTGGGCTCCCCGAGTTATGGAAACACCATATATTTT.